This T cell receptor (beta chain) was sequenced in a study of Ad26.COV2.S vaccination and SARS-CoV-2 variants. Study as a whole: The authors gave Ad26.COV2.S intramuscularly, either once or twice 56 days apart.

Germline CDR1 and CDR2: MNHEY and SMNVEV (reference sequence). V lost 0 bases and J 7 bases, leaving 7 bases between the germline ends. CDR3 length equals 13 residues. Notes on this clone: Its antigen is not known.

Profiling relied on immunoSEQ multiplex PCR, and the TCRdb table lists in-frame clones only, not all of them. The repertoire includes about 220,000 clones, 88% of them detected once, and about 10% sits in the top ten. Overall study findings and caveats: Spike-specific TCR breadth in vaccine recipients exceeded that seen in placebo recipients. Non-spike TCR breadth was similar in vaccine and placebo recipients.

The treatment is: roughly 19 received Ad26.COV2.S at low or high dose, single or two shots; 5 received placebo; per-sample allocation not given. Sampling was done on day 63 after the first vaccine or placebo injection. Donation came from an adult in Boston who was aged 18-55 years. V is TRBV27 and J is TRBJ1-5, with D unclear. The TCR was taken from a person between 18 and 59 years old who received the Ad26.COV2.S COVID-19 vaccine or a placebo. Sequenced here: peripheral blood, sampled in a trial of Ad26.COV2.S vaccine versus placebo. CDR3 in amino acids: CASSLSGSQPQHF. CDR3 DNA sequence: TGTGCCAGCAGTTTATCCGGGAGCCAGCCCCAGCATTTT.